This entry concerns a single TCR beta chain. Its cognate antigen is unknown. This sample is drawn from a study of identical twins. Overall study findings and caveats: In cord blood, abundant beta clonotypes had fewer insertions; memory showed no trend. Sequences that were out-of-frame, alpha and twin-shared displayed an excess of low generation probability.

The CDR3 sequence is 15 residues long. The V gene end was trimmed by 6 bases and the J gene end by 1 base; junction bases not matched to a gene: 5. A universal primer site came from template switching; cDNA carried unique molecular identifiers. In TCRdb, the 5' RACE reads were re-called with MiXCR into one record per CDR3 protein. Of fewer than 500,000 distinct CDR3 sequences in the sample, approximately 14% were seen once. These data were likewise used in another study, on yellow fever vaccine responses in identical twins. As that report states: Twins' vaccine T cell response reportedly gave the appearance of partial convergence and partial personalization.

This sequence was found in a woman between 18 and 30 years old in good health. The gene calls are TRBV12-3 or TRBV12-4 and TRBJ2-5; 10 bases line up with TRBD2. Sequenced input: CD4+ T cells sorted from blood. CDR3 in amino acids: CASSLLAGTQETQYF. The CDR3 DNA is TGTGCCAGCAGCCTACTAGCGGGGACCCAAGAGACCCAGTACTTC.